The 17 T cell receptor beta chains in this list originate from one sample, sequenced in a study of blood T cell repertoires in COVID-19 (dated by TCRdb to about 2020). Libraries came from the immunoSEQ multiplex PCR assay. TCRdb limited this immuneACCESS table to in-frame rearrangements with V and J called. A share of clones is missing; checked studies link under half to unresolved V genes, and the rest is unexplained. Present in this sample are about 190,000 clones, about 82% of which were seen just once. Jointly, the top ten make up roughly 5% of the sample. The sample taken for sequencing was peripheral blood. The receptors come from a woman aged 25 to 45 with acute or convalescent COVID-19.

The V call is TRBV12-2, the J call TRBJ1-1; the D call in the table, TRBD1, was not verified against the DNA. TRBV12-2 is a listed pseudogene. The CDR3 spans 15 residues. CDR3 sequence reads: CASRFPSPGNTEAFF. DNA of the CDR3: TGTGCAAGTCGCTTCCCAAGCCCAGGGAACACTGAAGCTTTCTTT.

This chain links TRBV1 with TRBJ1-1; the DNA was not compared with TRBD1, the D call given in the table. TRBV1 is an annotated pseudogene. CDR3 length: 13 amino acids. CDR3 in amino acids: CTSSPRGNTEAFF. The CDR3 coding sequence is TGCACCAGCAGCCCCAGGGGAAACACTGAAGCTTTCTTT.

J is TRBJ1-1 and V is TRBV5-1; possible D gene TRBD1, 6 bases. This CDR3 comprises 14 residues. The germline gives CDR1 SGHRS, CDR2 YFSETQ. V was cut by 5 bases and J by 8 bases, with 19 bases left in between. The CDR3 sequence is CASRLQGRDAEAFF. As DNA, the CDR3 is TGCGCCAGCAGGCTCCAGGGGAGGGATGCCGAAGCTTTCTTT.

The V call is TRBV6-5, the J call TRBJ1-2, with 8 nucleotides matching TRBD1. The CDR3 sequence is 13 residues long. Per the germline V gene, CDR1 is MNHEY and CDR2 is SVGAGI. The junction had 2 bases not matched to a gene; V was cut back by 4 bases and J by 4 bases. DNA for the CDR3: TGTGCCAGCAGTTGGACAGGGCCCTATGGCTACACCTTC. Translation: CASSWTGPYGYTF.

The count of this clone is one. The rearrangement uses TRBV14 and TRBJ1-2; D not certain. The CDR3 is 17 residues long. V lost 2 bases and J lost 7, with 23 bases in between. Germline CDR1 SGHDN, CDR2 FVKESK. CDR3 residues: CASSQRAIYGVKGGYTF. CDR3 coding DNA: TGTGCCAGCAGCCAACGCGCGATTTACGGGGTTAAAGGTGGCTACACCTTC.

V gene TRBV28 combines with J gene TRBJ1-1; D possibly corresponds to TRBD1 (6 bases). The CDR3 consists of 14 residues. CDR1 is MDHEN and CDR2 is SYDVKM in the germline V gene. Trimming cost V 5 bases and J 4 bases, with 14 bases left between them. The CDR3 coding sequence is TGTGCCAGCAGTCTTGCTGACAGGATCACTGAAGCTTTCTTT. This encodes CASSLADRITEAFF. The whole variable domain, remainder taken from reference TRBV28 and TRBJ1-1, is DVKVTQSSRYLVKRTGEKVFLECVQDMDHENMFWYRQDPGLGLRLIYFSYDVKMKEKGDIPEGYSVSREKKERFSLILESASTNQTSMYLCASSLADRITEAFFGQGTRLTVV.

The chain recombines TRBV1 with TRBJ2-7; no check of the table's D call, TRBD2, against the DNA was made. TRBV1 is reported as a pseudogene. The CDR3 consists of 16 residues. The CDR3 coding sequence is TGCACCAGCAGGCACCCTAATGTGGTAGCGGATTACGAGCAGTACTTC. This codes for CTSRHPNVVADYEQYF.

V is TRBV5-6 and J is TRBJ2-7; 12 nucleotides match TRBD1. From germline, CDR1 is SGHDT and CDR2 YYEEEE. This CDR3 has 15 residues. The V segment lost 3 bases and the J segment 6 bases; nucleotides outside the gene matches: 7. CDR3 in DNA: TGTGCCAGCAGCTACCCCGGGACAGGGGGCCGCGAGCAGTACTTC. Residues: CASSYPGTGGREQYF.

V gene TRBV19 combines with J gene TRBJ1-1; the match to TRBD1 covers 11 bases. The V gene's germline CDR1 is LNHDA and CDR2 SQIVND (reference sequence). There are 15 residues in the CDR3. Trimming cost V 6 bases and J 4 bases; bases outside gene matches: 7. For the CDR3, the DNA is TGTGCCAGTAGCCTAAGCGGGACAGGGGGCACTGAAGCTTTCTTT. It translates to CASSLSGTGGTEAFF.

The V and J genes are TRBV7-6 and TRBJ1-1, with unresolved D. Germline V CDR1 and CDR2: SGHVS, FNYEAQ. The CDR3 loop spans 13 amino acids. Trimming pared 5 bases from V and 1 base from J, leaving 8 bases between. CDR3 in DNA: TGTGCCAGCAGCCGAGGCCGGAACACTGAAGCTTTCTTT. Amino acids: CASSRGRNTEAFF.

The chain has TRBV27 and TRBJ1-1; D ambiguous. The germline CDR1 and CDR2 sequences are MNHEY and SMNVEV (reference sequence). V dropped 8 bases and J dropped 1 base, with 11 bases sitting between them. The CDR3 consists of 13 residues. The CDR3, as DNA: TGTGCCAGCTGGAGAGGTTCGAACACTGAAGCTTTCTTT. As protein: CASWRGSNTEAFF.

This chain uses TRBV27 with TRBJ1-2, with 7 positions matching TRBD1. V shed 4 bases and J 3 bases; nucleotides not matched to a gene: 5. This CDR3 is 14 amino acids long. CDR1 MNHEY and CDR2 SMNVEV come from the germline V gene (reference sequence). CDR3 nucleotides: TGTGCCAGCAGTTCCCAGGGGGAGTACTATGGCTACACCTTC. Encoded protein: CASSSQGEYYGYTF.

This sequence joins TRBV4-2 and TRBJ2-7, with TRBD1 identical over 12 bases. Trimming removed 0 bases from V and 6 bases from J; junction bases left unmatched: 3. The CDR3 covers 15 residues. Germline V CDR1 and CDR2: LGHNA, YNFKEQ. CDR3 DNA: TGTGCCAGCAGCCAAGAAGGGGGACAGGGGGCCGAGCAGTACTTC. Translating it yields CASSQEGGQGAEQYF.

This clone turned up a few times. This chain joins TRBV7-2 and TRBJ2-2; D possibly corresponds to TRBD2 (7 bases). Germline assignment: CDR1 SGHTA and CDR2 FQGNSA. This CDR3 contains 14 residues. The V and J ends lost 7 bases and 7 bases respectively, with 16 bases between them. CDR3 sequence: CASTLRGAGGELFF. The CDR3 region has the DNA TGTGCCAGCACCCTACGGGGGGCCGGCGGGGAGCTGTTTTTT.

About this clone itself: The germline gene is not matched at one end of the junction; a read error may be the cause. The V call is TRBV7-7, the J call TRBJ2-7, with a tentative D call TRBD1 (5 bases). The CDR3 has 17 residues. CDR1 is SSHAT, CDR2 FNYEAQ, per germline (reference sequence). The CDR3 coding sequence is TGTGCTAGCAGTCCCCTCCTCGGGTGGGGCACTGGGTACGAGCAGTACTTC. Amino acids: CASSPLLGWGTGYEQYF.

The V call is TRBV7-2, the J call TRBJ1-5; tentative D call: TRBD1 (5 bases). The CDR3 consists of 14 residues. Trimming pared 0 bases from V and 9 bases from J, leaving 12 bases between. Germline V lookup: CDR1 SGHTA, CDR2 FQGNSA. CDR3 in amino acids: CASSLAQGSPPQHF. The CDR3 nucleotides read TGTGCCAGCAGCTTAGCCCAGGGCTCTCCGCCCCAGCATTTT. Complete variable domain (other parts from reference TRBV7-2 and TRBJ1-5): GAGVSQSPSNKVTEKGKDVELRCDPISGHTALYWYRQSLGQGLEFLIYFQGNSAPDKSGLPSDRFSAERTGGSVSTLTIQRTQQEDSAVYLCASSLAQGSPPQHFGDGTRLSIL.

This clone came up once. The rearrangement links TRBV7-2 to TRBJ2-5, with 9 bases matching TRBD2. Germline V gene lookup returns CDR1 SGHTA and CDR2 FQGNSA. The CDR3 has 14 amino acids. V trimming: 3 bases; J trimming: 6 bases; junction bases outside the gene matches: 5. The CDR3 sequence: CASSFAGGRQTQYF. The CDR3, as DNA: TGTGCCAGCAGCTTCGCGGGGGGGCGGCAGACCCAGTACTTC.